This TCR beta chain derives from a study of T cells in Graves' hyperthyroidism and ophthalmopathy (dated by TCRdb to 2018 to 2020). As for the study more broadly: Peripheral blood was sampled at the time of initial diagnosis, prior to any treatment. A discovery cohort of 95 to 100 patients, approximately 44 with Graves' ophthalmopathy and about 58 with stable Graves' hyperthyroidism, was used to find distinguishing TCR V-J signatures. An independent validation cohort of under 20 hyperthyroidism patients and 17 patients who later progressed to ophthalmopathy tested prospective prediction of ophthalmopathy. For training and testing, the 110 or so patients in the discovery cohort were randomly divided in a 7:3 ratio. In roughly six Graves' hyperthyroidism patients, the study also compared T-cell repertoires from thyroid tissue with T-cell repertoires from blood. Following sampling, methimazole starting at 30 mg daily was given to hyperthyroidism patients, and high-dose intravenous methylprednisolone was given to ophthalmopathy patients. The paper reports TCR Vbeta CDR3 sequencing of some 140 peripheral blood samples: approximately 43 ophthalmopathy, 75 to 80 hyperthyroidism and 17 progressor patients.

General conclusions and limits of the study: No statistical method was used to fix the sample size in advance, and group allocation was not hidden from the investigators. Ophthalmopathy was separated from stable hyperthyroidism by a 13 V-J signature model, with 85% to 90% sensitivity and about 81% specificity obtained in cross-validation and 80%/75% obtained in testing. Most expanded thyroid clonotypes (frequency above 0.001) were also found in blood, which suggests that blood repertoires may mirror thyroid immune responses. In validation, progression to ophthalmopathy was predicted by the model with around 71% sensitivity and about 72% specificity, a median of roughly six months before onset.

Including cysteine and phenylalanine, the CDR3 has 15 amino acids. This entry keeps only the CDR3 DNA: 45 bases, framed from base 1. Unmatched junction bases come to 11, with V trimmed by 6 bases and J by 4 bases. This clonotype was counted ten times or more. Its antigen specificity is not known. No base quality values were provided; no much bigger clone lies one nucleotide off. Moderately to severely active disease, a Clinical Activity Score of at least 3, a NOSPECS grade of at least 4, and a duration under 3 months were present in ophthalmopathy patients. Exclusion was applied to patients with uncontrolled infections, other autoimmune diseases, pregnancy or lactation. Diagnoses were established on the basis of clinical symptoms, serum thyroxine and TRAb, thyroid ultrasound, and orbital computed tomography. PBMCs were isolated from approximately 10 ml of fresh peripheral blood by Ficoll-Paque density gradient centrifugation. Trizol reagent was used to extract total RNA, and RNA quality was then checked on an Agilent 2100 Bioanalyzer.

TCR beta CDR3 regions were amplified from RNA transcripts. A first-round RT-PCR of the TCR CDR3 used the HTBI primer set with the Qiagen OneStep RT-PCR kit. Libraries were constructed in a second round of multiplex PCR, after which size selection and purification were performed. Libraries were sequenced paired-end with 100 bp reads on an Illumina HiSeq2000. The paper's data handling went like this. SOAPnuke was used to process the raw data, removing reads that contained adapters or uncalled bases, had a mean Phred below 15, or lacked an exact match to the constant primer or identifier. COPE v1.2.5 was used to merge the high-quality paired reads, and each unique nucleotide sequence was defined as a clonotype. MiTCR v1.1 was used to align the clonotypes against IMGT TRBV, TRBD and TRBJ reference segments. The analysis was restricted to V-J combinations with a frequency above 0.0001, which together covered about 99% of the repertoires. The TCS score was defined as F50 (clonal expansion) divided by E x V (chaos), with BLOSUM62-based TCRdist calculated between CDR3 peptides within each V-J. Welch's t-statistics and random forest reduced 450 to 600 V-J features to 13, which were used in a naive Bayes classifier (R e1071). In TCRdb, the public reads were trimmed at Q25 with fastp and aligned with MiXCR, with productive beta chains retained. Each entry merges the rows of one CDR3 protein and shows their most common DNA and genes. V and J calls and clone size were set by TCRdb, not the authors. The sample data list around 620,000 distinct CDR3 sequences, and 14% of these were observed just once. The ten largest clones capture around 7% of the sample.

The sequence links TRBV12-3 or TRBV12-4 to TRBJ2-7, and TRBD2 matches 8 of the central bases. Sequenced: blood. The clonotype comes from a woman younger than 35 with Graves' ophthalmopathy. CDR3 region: CASSLTGLVSYEQYF. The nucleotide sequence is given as TGTGCCAGCAGCCTAACGGGACTAGTATCGTACGAGCAGTACTTC.